Following are 26 T cell receptor beta chains from one sample sequenced in a study of blood T cell repertoires in COVID-19. Clones were read by immunoSEQ multiplex PCR, and TCRdb kept only the in-frame ones, dropping some. The sample carries fewer than 350,000 clones, about 87% recorded once. The specimen was peripheral blood. The receptors were sampled from a man aged 25 to 45 with COVID-19, enrolled during active disease.

The chain carries TRBV24-1 and TRBJ1-2, with 7 nucleotides matching TRBD1. The CDR3 contains 14 residues. Trimming cost V 0 bases and J 4 bases; bases outside gene matches: 1. Germline-derived CDR1 and CDR2 are KGHDR and SFDVKD. CDR3 in amino acids: CATSDLTGVYGYTF. CDR3 coding DNA: TGTGCCACCAGTGATTTGACAGGGGTCTATGGCTACACCTTC.

This clone was detected only once. The chain carries TRBV19 and TRBJ1-1; tentative D call: TRBD1 (5 bases). CDR1 and CDR2 (germline): LNHDA, SQIVND (reference sequence). V was clipped by 7 bases and J by 0 bases, with 9 bases between them. The length of the CDR3 is 13 residues. This CDR3 is CASTRTMNTEAFF. CDR3 DNA sequence: TGTGCCAGTACTCGGACAATGAACACTGAAGCTTTCTTT.

This sequence joins TRBV19 and TRBJ2-3; TRBD1 is a possible D gene (6 bases). Germline V gene lookup returns CDR1 LNHDA and CDR2 SQIVND (reference sequence). The V end lost 5 bases, the J end lost 8 bases, and 14 bases lay between the germline ends. This CDR3 region has 13 residues. This CDR3 reads CASSELRRGTQYF. The CDR3 DNA reads as TGTGCCAGTAGTGAATTGCGCAGGGGTACGCAGTATTTT.

The chain employs TRBV6-5 and TRBJ2-7; no firm D call. The V end was cut by 0 bases, the J end by 11 bases, with 14 bases between. There are 13 residues in the CDR3. Looked up from germline, CDR1 is MNHEY and CDR2 is SVGAGI. Here the CDR3 DNA reads TGTGCCAGCAGTTACTCGGTAGGCAGGCGAGAGTACTTC. Amino acids: CASSYSVGRREYF.

CDR3 nucleotides: TGTGCCAGTAGTATAGGGCGGCAGGGAAGGGTTGAAGCTTTCTTT. As protein: CASSIGRQGRVEAFF. The rearrangement links TRBV19 to TRBJ1-1, with D perhaps matching TRBD1 (5 bases). The germline V gene has CDR1 LNHDA and CDR2 SQIVND (reference sequence). CDR3 length: 15 residues. With 1 base removed from V and 7 bases from J, the gap between germline ends came to 16 bases.

The chain has TRBV5-6 and TRBJ2-2, with TRBD1 matching 8 bases. CDR3 length: 17 residues. Germline CDR1 SGHDT, CDR2 YYEEEE. J lost 5 bases, V lost 0 bases, and 9 bases had no gene match. Here the CDR3 reads CASSLAPGGAGTGELFF. CDR3 nucleotide sequence: TGTGCCAGCAGCTTGGCCCCAGGGGGCGCGGGAACCGGGGAGCTGTTTTTT.

The chain recombines TRBV15 with TRBJ1-3; TRBD1 aligns across 9 bases. The CDR3 extends over 17 amino acids. V was pared by 5 bases and J by 0 bases, with 8 bases of the junction left unmatched. Per the germline V gene, CDR1 is LNHNV and CDR2 is YYDKDF (reference sequence). This chain's CDR3 is CATSRQGGITSGNTIYF. For the CDR3, the DNA is TGTGCCACCAGCCGACAGGGGGGAATAACCTCTGGAAACACCATATATTTT.

This sequence joins TRBV9 and TRBJ2-7; 9 nucleotides line up with TRBD1. Germline lookup yields CDR1 SGDLS and CDR2 YYNGEE. The CDR3 length is 14 residues. After removal of 4 bases from V and 2 bases from J, the junction contained 4 bases not matched to a gene. The CDR3 DNA reads as TGTGCCAGCAGCTCCCGGGACAGGGCCTACGAGCAGTACTTC. Translating it yields CASSSRDRAYEQYF. Variable domain in full (rest from reference TRBV9 and TRBJ2-7): DSGVTQTPKHLITATGQRVTLRCSPRSGDLSVYWYQQSLDQGLQFLIQYYNGEERAKGNILERFSAQQFPDLHSELNLSSLELGDSALYFCASSSRDRAYEQYFGPGTRLTVT.

This clone was seen only a few times. The chain links TRBV6-1 to TRBJ1-2; the D is unclear. This CDR3 region has 13 residues. Per the germline V gene, CDR1 is MNHNS and CDR2 is SASEGT. Trimming shortened V by 1 base and J by 3 bases, and 6 bases separated the two germline ends. The CDR3 sequence is CASSEGGDYGYTF. As DNA, the CDR3 is TGTGCCAGCAGTGAAGGCGGGGACTATGGCTACACCTTC.

The chain links TRBV19 to TRBJ2-7; a weak D match, TRBD1 (6 bases). V was pared by 8 bases and J by 3 bases, with 11 bases between. There are 12 residues in the CDR3. Germline CDR1 is LNHDA and CDR2 is SQIVND (reference sequence). The CDR3 DNA reads as TGTGCCAGTGGGGACATAGACTACGAGCAGTACTTC. It is translated as CASGDIDYEQYF.

In DNA, the CDR3 is TGTGCCAGCAGCTTAGGGACAGGGTCCCAAGAGACCCAGTACTTC. Translation: CASSLGTGSQETQYF. This chain connects TRBV7-3 to TRBJ2-5; 9 bases map to TRBD1. The J segment lost 1 base and the V segment lost 2 bases, leaving 2 bases of the junction unmatched. Germline CDR1 SGHTA, CDR2 FQGTGA. The CDR3 sequence is 15 residues long.

The chain recombines TRBV25-1 with TRBJ2-7, with D hard to call. Trimming took off 4 bases at V and 4 bases at J, with 14 bases between the two ends. The CDR3 runs to 14 residues. Germline V gene data show CDR1 as MGHDK and CDR2 as SYGVNS. The CDR3 DNA follows: TGTGCCAGCAGTGGCCCTCCTTCCGGGTACGAGCAGTACTTC. It is translated as CASSGPPSGYEQYF.

The J gene is TRBJ1-2, the V gene TRBV5-4, with a possible D match to TRBD1 (6 bases). The germline V gene encodes CDR1 SGHNT and CDR2 YYREEE (reference sequence). Deletions cut 0 bases from V and 4 bases from J, with 13 bases between. The CDR3 extends over 15 amino acids. The CDR3 here is CASSLGGQISYGYTF. The CDR3, as DNA: TGTGCCAGCAGCTTGGGCGGACAGATCTCCTATGGCTACACCTTC.

The chain employs TRBV7-2 and TRBJ2-3, with TRBD2 matching over 11 bases. Germline V gene sequence: CDR1 SGHTA, CDR2 FQGNSA. The CDR3 extends over 15 amino acids. After removal of 5 bases from V and 10 bases from J, the junction contained 11 bases not matched to a gene. This chain's CDR3 is CASSRTGLADTPQYF. CDR3 in DNA: TGTGCCAGCAGCCGGACGGGACTAGCGGATACCCCGCAGTATTTT. The complete variable domain, with remaining parts taken from reference TRBV7-2 and TRBJ2-3, reads GAGVSQSPSNKVTEKGKDVELRCDPISGHTALYWYRQSLGQGLEFLIYFQGNSAPDKSGLPSDRFSAERTGGSVSTLTIQRTQQEDSAVYLCASSRTGLADTPQYFGPGTRLTVL.

The V and J genes are TRBV3-1 (or the pseudogene TRBV3-2) and TRBJ1-2; D ambiguous. The germline V gene encodes CDR1 LGHDT and CDR2 YNNKEL (reference sequence). The CDR3 length is 12 residues. Trimming stripped 6 bases from V and 4 bases from J, with 9 bases between. CDR3 in amino acids: CASSPGFYGYTF. Here the CDR3 DNA reads TGTGCCAGCAGTCCGGGGTTCTATGGCTACACCTTC.

The chain has TRBV7-2 and TRBJ2-3; unclear D gene. The V end was cut by 4 bases, the J end by 6 bases, with 5 bases between. CDR1 and CDR2 from the germline V gene are SGHTA and FQGNSA. The length of the CDR3 is 11 residues. CDR3: CASSSQDTQYF. CDR3 DNA: TGTGCCAGCAGCTCGCAGGATACGCAGTATTTT.

The rearrangement uses TRBV14 and TRBJ1-1; D not certain. Deletions cut 5 bases from V and 4 bases from J, with 11 bases between. The germline V gene has CDR1 SGHDN and CDR2 FVKESK. CDR3 length: 13 residues. CDR3 coding DNA: TGTGCCAGCAGCTTGTTTAGTTCCACTGAAGCTTTCTTT. Protein sequence: CASSLFSSTEAFF.

For the CDR3, the DNA is TGCGCCAGCAGCCCGCTACAGGGGCTTGCTGGAAACACCATATATTTT. It is translated as CASSPLQGLAGNTIYF. The rearrangement joins TRBV4-1 to TRBJ1-3; 7 positions match TRBD1. The CDR3 contains 16 residues. Losses at the gene ends were 4 bases for V and 2 bases for J; bases not matched to a gene: 8. Germline V lookup: CDR1 MGHRA, CDR2 YSYEKL.

The J gene is TRBJ2-3, the V gene TRBV9; 11 bases are a match to TRBD2. CDR3 size: 20 residues. Per the germline V gene, CDR1 is SGDLS and CDR2 is YYNGEE. Germline trimming cut 4 bases from V and 4 bases from J; bases unmatched to any gene: 20. The CDR3 sequence is CASSFTARLGSGGAADTQYF. The CDR3 region has the DNA TGTGCCAGCAGCTTCACCGCGAGATTGGGTAGCGGGGGGGCGGCAGATACGCAGTATTTT.

The rearrangement uses TRBV9 and TRBJ1-3, with D unresolved. V lost 3 bases and J lost 2, with 9 bases in between. The germline V gene has CDR1 SGDLS and CDR2 YYNGEE. The CDR3 spans 14 residues. This CDR3 is CASSDEQPGNTIYF. The CDR3 DNA reads as TGTGCCAGCAGCGACGAACAGCCTGGAAACACCATATATTTT. The complete variable domain, with remaining parts taken from reference TRBV9 and TRBJ1-3, reads DSGVTQTPKHLITATGQRVTLRCSPRSGDLSVYWYQQSLDQGLQFLIQYYNGEERAKGNILERFSAQQFPDLHSELNLSSLELGDSALYFCASSDEQPGNTIYFGEGSWLTVV.

V usage is TRBV19 and J usage is TRBJ2-5, with TRBD1 matching 7 bases. There are 14 residues in the CDR3. V lost 7 bases to trimming and J lost 2 bases; unmatched junction nucleotides: 7. CDR1 and CDR2 from the germline V gene are LNHDA and SQIVND (reference sequence). The DNA of the CDR3 is TGTGCCAGTAAGGACAGGACCCTTCAAGAGACCCAGTACTTC. Translating gives CASKDRTLQETQYF.

This clone was detected only a few times. Here the CDR3 reads CASSLSGTSYGYTF. CDR3 in DNA: TGTGCCAGCAGCTTAAGTGGGACTAGCTATGGCTACACCTTC. The chain couples TRBV7-2 to TRBJ1-2, with a weak D call TRBD1 (5 bases). This CDR3 contains 14 residues. The germline CDR1 and CDR2 sequences are SGHTA and FQGNSA. Trimming pared 2 bases from V and 4 bases from J, leaving 11 bases between.

The chain recombines TRBV4-2 with TRBJ1-3, with TRBD1 matching 7 bases. Germline V gene data show CDR1 as LGHNA and CDR2 as YNFKEQ. The J segment lost 0 bases and the V segment lost 4 bases, leaving 9 bases of the junction unmatched. The CDR3 runs to 17 residues. CDR3: CASSPKKGQSSGNTIYF. DNA for the CDR3: TGTGCCAGCAGCCCCAAGAAGGGACAGAGCTCTGGAAACACCATATATTTT.

This clone appeared once. The chain is built from TRBV5-6 and TRBJ1-3, with a weak D call TRBD1 (6 bases). This CDR3 region has 13 residues. With 4 bases removed from V and 7 bases from J, the gap between germline ends came to 12 bases. The germline V gene encodes CDR1 SGHDT and CDR2 YYEEEE. CDR3 DNA sequence: TGTGCCAGCAGCCCTGGACAGAAGAACACCATATATTTT. This translates into CASSPGQKNTIYF. Filled out from reference TRBV5-6 and TRBJ1-3, the complete variable domain reads DAGVTQSPTHLIKTRGQQVTLRCSPKSGHDTVSWYQQALGQGPQFIFQYYEEEERQRGNFPDRFSGHQFPNYSSELNVNALLLGDSALYLCASSPGQKNTIYFGEGSWLTVV.

The chain employs TRBV9 and TRBJ2-5, with 9 bases lining up with TRBD2. The germline gives CDR1 SGDLS, CDR2 YYNGEE. With V trimmed by 0 bases and J by 5 bases, 2 bases remained unmatched. CDR3 size: 14 residues. Here the CDR3 DNA reads TGTGCCAGCAGCGTAGCTGGGACTAGCGAGACCCAGTACTTC. Encoded protein: CASSVAGTSETQYF.

CDR3 sequence reads: CASSQLGGPGEQYF. CDR3 coding DNA: TGCGCCAGCAGCCAACTCGGAGGCCCCGGGGAGCAGTACTTC. This chain links TRBV4-1 with TRBJ2-7, with a tentative D call TRBD2 (5 bases). The germline V gene has CDR1 MGHRA and CDR2 YSYEKL. Trimming removed 2 bases at V and 7 bases at J, with 15 bases between. There are 14 residues in the CDR3.